This T cell receptor beta chain was recovered during a study of T cell repertoires in cytomegalovirus infection. With respect to this clonotype: The antigen is unknown.

TCRdb fed the reads into MiXCR, producing one record per CDR3 protein. The sample has around 78,000 distinct CDR3 sequences; around 42% are singletons. The junction had 12 bases not matched to a gene; V was cut back by 3 bases and J by 0 bases. The CDR3 sequence is 20 residues long. Per the germline V gene, CDR1 is MGHDK and CDR2 is SYGVNS. Sequencing used CD8+ T cells from cultured PBMCs, obtained from culture after CMV antigen stimulation. The receptor was isolated from a human donor in good health (CMV status not recorded). Some clones in this sample may be carry-over from other donors' samples. The chain uses TRBV25-1 and TRBJ1-6; TRBD1 agrees at 9 bases. The CDR3 sequence is CASSEEGTGTGSSYNSPLHF. CDR3 nucleotide sequence: TGTGCCAGCAGTGAGGAGGGAACCGGGACAGGGAGCTCCTATAATTCACCCCTCCACTTT.